The following is a T cell receptor beta chain sequence with its context. The antigen it recognizes is unknown. Per-base qualities were not stored, and no clone one base away is much larger. The data were taken from a study of control samples from healthy donors and cancer patients (dated by TCRdb to about 2020). Library construction relied on the immunoSEQ multiplex PCR assay. TCRdb provides this immuneACCESS table in a form limited to in-frame rearrangements. Some clones are lacking; in checked studies, under half of them reflect an unresolved V gene, and why the rest are absent is not known. The sample contains more than 75,000 clones, roughly 89% of them found a single time. The ten biggest clones cover under 2.5% of the sample. The CDR3, cysteine through phenylalanine, is 16 amino acids long. Of the read, only the CDR3 DNA is kept; its 48 bases are in frame from base 1. The germline V gene provides CDR1 KGHDR and CDR2 SFDVKD. V is pared back by 3 bases and J by 8 bases, with 18 bases lying between the germline termini.

This TCR was recovered from a woman aged 55-70 years with head and neck cancer. The chain links TRBV24-1 with TRBJ1-4, with TRBD1 tentatively as D gene (5 bases match). Specimen: PBMCs. The DNA sequence is TGTGCCACCAGTGATCGTGGGGCAGGTCTTGAAGAAAAACTGTTTTTT. This translates into CATSDRGAGLEEKLFF.